This T cell receptor beta chain was found in a study of shared clonotypes between healthy human individuals (dated by TCRdb to about 2020). Study-level background: Two women and a few men aged 18 to 49 years were included in the cohort. Per donor, leukapheresis produced somewhere between about 0.85 and 10 billion PBMCs. For each donor, CD4 naive and CD4 memory were each given three plates, CD8 naive was given two plates, and CD8 memory was given one plate. Different laboratories and diverse techniques were used to prepare libraries and sequence TCR repertoires, to increase sequencing depth and limit assay-specific biases. Blood TCR repertoires of about 5 healthy adults were deeply sequenced to estimate repertoire size and the extent of clonotype sharing between individuals.

Using the deep immunoSEQ assay, TCR CDR3 regions were amplified from genomic DNA by multiplex PCR. For each cell subset, the extracted genomic DNA was distributed evenly across all wells of several immunoSEQ 96-well plates, and each plate served as one replicate. For sorted subsets, each replicate PCR was loaded with about 0.2 ug genomic DNA, equivalent to about 30,000 T cell genomes. Purified libraries were measured with a Qubit 3.0 fluorometer, size-checked on a Bioanalyzer 2100, and measured again with the KAPA Library Quantification kit. Every immunoSEQ 96-well plate was sequenced on a separate single-read 150-cycle Illumina NextSeq 550 flow cell. Per the original workflow: Because the immunoSEQ output included only junctional sequences and no quality scores, the filtering could not be the same as the filtering used for full-length reads. To assign V/J genes and CDR3, sequences were annotated against IMGT germline references using PyIR, a Python wrapper for IgBLAST v1.9. Reads with weak V/J assignments (E-value above 1e-6), missing CDR3, stop codons, out-of-frame junctions, or ambiguous translated residues were removed. A V3J clonotype was defined by an identical inferred V gene, J gene, and CDR3 amino acid sequence. To compute the percentage overlap between repertoires, the number of shared unique clonotypes was divided by the size of the smaller repertoire. Richness of each repertoire was evaluated using RTK rarefaction, the Chao1 estimator, and Recon v2.1 estimates of unobserved clonotypes. Generation probabilities were computed with OLGA for all TCRbeta clonotypes obtained by the gDNA method from a few donors. Not all clones reach the TCRdb copy of this immuneACCESS table, which keeps in-frame sequences only. Checked studies attribute under half of the gap to unresolved V genes and leave the rest unexplained. V, J and clone size derive from that table, while D and trimming were established from the DNA sequence. Recorded for this sample are 300,000 or so clones; under 80% of them occurred a single time. The ten largest make up 10% of the sample.

General study outcomes and caveats: Higher generation probabilities were observed for clonotypes shared by all four sorted-subset donors than for non-shared clonotypes. Across a handful of donors, approximately 5% of naive CD4, approximately 3.6% of naive CD8, about 2% of memory CD4, and 0.3% to 0.45% of memory CD8 clonotypes were shared. Sampling was restricted to blood, and TCR repertoires in tissue are likely to differ from TCR repertoires in blood. Even with the large sequencing depth, rarefaction of the sorted-subset datasets indicated that sequencing was incomplete. Because the study included a small number of donors, the genetic and exposure-history diversity represented was limited. Larger estimated clonotype richness was generally found for naive subsets than for memory subsets. Pairwise subsampling led to the expectation that sequencing depth would affect the degree of clonotype sharing among donors.

Spanning cysteine to phenylalanine, the CDR3 consists of 16 amino acids. Just the 48-base CDR3 DNA is kept, in frame starting at base 1. In the germline V gene (reference sequence), CDR1 corresponds to SEHNR and CDR2 to FQNEAQ. V is pruned by 1 base and J by 5 bases, leaving 4 bases of the junction without a gene match. To note about this clone: It lacks a known antigen. It has no much larger one-base neighbor in the sample; base qualities were not kept.

The donors were healthy, HIV-negative adults who had no recently reported acute infections or vaccinations. Only Caucasian adults living in Nashville, Tennessee, USA were represented among the donors. CD4+ T cells were enriched through magnetic negative selection, after which naive cells were positively selected on CD45RA and the remaining negative fraction served as the memory subset. Blood was obtained by leukapheresis, after which PBMCs were separated by Ficoll-Histopaque density gradient centrifugation and cryopreserved in liquid nitrogen vapor phase. Analytical flow cytometry was used to check the purity and quantity of every magnetically sorted T cell population. Each sorted fraction had its genomic DNA isolated and then quantified by UV absorbance on a Nanodrop 2000c.

The sequenced sample was memory CD4+ T cells sorted from blood. This specimen's cell subset or site label, per the study, means: CD45RA-negative fraction. The chain was built from TRBV7-9 and TRBJ2-5; TRBD2 matches 13 bases in the middle. This TCR was recovered from a man aged 30-40 years in good health. The CDR3 reads as follows: CASSLGRTSGSETQYF. The DNA reads TGTGCCAGCAGCTTAGGGAGGACTAGCGGGAGTGAGACCCAGTACTTC.